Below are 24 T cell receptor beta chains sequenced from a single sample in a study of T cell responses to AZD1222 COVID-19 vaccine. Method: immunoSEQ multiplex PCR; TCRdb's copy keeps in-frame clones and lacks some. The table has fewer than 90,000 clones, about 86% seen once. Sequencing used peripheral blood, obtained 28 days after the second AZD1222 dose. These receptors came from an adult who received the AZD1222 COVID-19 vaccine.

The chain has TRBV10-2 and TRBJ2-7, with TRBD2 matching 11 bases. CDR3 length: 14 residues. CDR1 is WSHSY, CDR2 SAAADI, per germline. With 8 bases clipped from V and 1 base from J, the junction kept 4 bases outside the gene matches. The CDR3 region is CASGRLAGSYEQYF. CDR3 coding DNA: TGCGCCAGCGGCCGACTAGCGGGATCCTACGAGCAGTACTTC.

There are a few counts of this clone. CDR3 loop: CASSLHTSLAKNIQYF. Written as DNA, the CDR3 is TGTGCCAGCAGTTTACACACGTCCCTAGCCAAAAACATTCAGTACTTC. This sequence joins TRBV28 and TRBJ2-4; D not certain. This CDR3 contains 16 residues. The V gene's germline CDR1 is MDHEN and CDR2 SYDVKM. Trimming took 2 bases from V and 0 from J, leaving 11 bases between them.

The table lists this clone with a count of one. The CDR3 coding sequence is TGTGCCAGCTCAGGGGCGGGGCAGAACACCGGGGAGCTGTTTTTT. This translates into CASSGAGQNTGELFF. The V call is TRBV18, the J call TRBJ2-2, with TRBD2 as a possible D gene (6 bases). In germline, CDR1 is KGHSH, CDR2 LQKENI. CDR3 length: 15 residues. Trimming stripped 5 bases from V and 1 base from J, with 11 bases between.

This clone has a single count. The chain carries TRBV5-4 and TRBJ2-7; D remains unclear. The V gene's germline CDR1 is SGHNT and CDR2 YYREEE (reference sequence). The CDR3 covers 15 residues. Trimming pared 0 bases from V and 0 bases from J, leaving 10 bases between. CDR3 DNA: TGTGCCAGCAGCTTGGGGGCCGGCTACTCCTACGAGCAGTACTTC. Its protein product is CASSLGAGYSYEQYF.

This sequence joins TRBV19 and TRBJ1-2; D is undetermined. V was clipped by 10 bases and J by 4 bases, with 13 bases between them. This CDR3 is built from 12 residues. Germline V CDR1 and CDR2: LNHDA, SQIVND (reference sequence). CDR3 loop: CATRTEPYGYTF. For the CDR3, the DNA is TGTGCCACAAGGACGGAACCCTATGGCTACACCTTC.

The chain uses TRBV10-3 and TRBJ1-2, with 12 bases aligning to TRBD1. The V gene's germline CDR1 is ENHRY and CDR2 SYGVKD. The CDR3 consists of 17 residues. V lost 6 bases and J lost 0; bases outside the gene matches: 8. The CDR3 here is CAIRGDRGPLANYGYTF. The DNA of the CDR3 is TGTGCCATCAGAGGGGACAGGGGGCCCTTAGCTAACTATGGCTACACCTTC.

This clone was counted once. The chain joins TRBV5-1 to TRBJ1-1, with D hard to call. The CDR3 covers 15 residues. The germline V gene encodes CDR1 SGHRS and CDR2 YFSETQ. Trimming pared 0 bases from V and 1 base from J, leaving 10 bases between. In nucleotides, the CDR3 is TGCGCCAGCAGCTTGGACCCAACTTCGAACACTGAAGCTTTCTTT. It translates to CASSLDPTSNTEAFF.

CDR3 loop: CASSLGAGGISGANVLTF. The CDR3 DNA follows: TGCGCCAGCAGCTTGGGAGCAGGGGGGATCTCTGGGGCCAACGTCCTGACTTTC. The chain is built from TRBV5-1 and TRBJ2-6; a weak D match, TRBD1 (7 bases). V was pared by 0 bases and J by 0 bases, with 13 bases between. Germline values: CDR1 SGHRS, CDR2 YFSETQ. The CDR3 is 18 amino acids.

CDR3: CASSIGQTYEQYF. CDR3 sequence (DNA): TGTGCCAGCAGCATCGGACAGACCTACGAGCAGTACTTC. This chain joins TRBV7-2 and TRBJ2-7; possible D gene TRBD1, 6 bases. The CDR3 is 13 amino acids. V was clipped by 5 bases and J by 2 bases, with 10 bases between them. Germline CDR1 SGHTA, CDR2 FQGNSA. Filled out from reference TRBV7-2 and TRBJ2-7, the complete variable domain reads GAGVSQSPSNKVTEKGKDVELRCDPISGHTALYWYRQSLGQGLEFLIYFQGNSAPDKSGLPSDRFSAERTGGSVSTLTIQRTQQEDSAVYLCASSIGQTYEQYFGPGTRLTVT.

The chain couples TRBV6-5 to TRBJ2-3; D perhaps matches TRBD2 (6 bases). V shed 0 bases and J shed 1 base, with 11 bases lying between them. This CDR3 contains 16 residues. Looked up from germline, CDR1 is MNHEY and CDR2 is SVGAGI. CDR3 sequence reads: CASSYSWGEGTDTQYF. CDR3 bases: TGTGCCAGCAGTTACTCGTGGGGGGAAGGCACAGATACGCAGTATTTT.

DNA of the CDR3: TGTGCCAGTAGTAAGGGGGACTCTGGAAACACCATATATTTT. Translation: CASSKGDSGNTIYF. V gene TRBV19 combines with J gene TRBJ1-3, with a weak D call TRBD1 (6 bases). Germline V gene lookup returns CDR1 LNHDA and CDR2 SQIVND (reference sequence). The CDR3 runs 14 residues. Trimming took 4 bases from V and 0 from J, leaving 7 bases between them.

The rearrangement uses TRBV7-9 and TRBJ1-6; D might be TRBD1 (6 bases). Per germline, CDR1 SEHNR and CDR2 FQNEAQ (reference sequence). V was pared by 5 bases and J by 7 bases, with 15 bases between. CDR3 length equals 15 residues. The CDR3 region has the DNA TGTGCCAGCAGCCCCCGGACAGCTTCCAATTCACCCCTCCACTTT. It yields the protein CASSPRTASNSPLHF.

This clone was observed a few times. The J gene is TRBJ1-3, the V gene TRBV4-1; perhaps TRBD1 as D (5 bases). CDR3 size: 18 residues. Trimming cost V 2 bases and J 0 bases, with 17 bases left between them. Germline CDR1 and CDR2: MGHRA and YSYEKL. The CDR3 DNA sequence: TGCGCCAGCAGCCAACCCTACAAGGACATGAGCTCTGGAAACACCATATATTTT. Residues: CASSQPYKDMSSGNTIYF.

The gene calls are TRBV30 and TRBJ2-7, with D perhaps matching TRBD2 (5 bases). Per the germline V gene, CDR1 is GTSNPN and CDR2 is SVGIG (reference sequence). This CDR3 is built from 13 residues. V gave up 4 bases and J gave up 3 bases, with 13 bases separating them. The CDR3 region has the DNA TGTGCCTGGAAAAGTGGAGGTTACTACGAGCAGTACTTC. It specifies CAWKSGGYYEQYF.

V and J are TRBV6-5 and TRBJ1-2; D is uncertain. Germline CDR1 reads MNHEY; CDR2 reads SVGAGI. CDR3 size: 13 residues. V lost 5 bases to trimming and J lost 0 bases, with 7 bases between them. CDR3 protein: CASSRGTNYGYTF. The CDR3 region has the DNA TGTGCCAGCAGTAGAGGTACTAACTATGGCTACACCTTC.

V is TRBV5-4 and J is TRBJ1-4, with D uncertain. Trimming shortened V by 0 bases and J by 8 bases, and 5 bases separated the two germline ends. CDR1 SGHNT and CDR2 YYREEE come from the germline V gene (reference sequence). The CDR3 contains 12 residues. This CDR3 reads CASSLGEEKLFF. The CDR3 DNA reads TGTGCCAGCAGCTTGGGGGAGGAAAAACTGTTTTTT.

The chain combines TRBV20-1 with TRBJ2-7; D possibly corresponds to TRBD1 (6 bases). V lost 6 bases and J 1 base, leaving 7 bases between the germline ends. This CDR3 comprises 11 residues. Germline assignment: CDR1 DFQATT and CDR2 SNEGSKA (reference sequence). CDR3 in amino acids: CSAGQSYEQYF. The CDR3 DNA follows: TGCAGTGCCGGACAGTCCTACGAGCAGTACTTC.

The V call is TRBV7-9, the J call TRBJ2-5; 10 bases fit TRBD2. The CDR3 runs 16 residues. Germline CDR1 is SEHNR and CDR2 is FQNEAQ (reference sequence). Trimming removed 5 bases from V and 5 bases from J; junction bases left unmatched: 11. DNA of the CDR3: TGTGCCAGCAGCACCCCGATTAGCGGGGGGAGGGAGACCCAGTACTTC. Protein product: CASSTPISGGRETQYF.

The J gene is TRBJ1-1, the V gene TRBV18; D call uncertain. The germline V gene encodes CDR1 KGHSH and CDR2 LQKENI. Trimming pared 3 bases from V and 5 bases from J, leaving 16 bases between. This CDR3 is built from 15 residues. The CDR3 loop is CASSPREGRWTEAFF. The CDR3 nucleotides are TGTGCCAGCTCACCCCGGGAGGGCCGGTGGACTGAAGCTTTCTTT.

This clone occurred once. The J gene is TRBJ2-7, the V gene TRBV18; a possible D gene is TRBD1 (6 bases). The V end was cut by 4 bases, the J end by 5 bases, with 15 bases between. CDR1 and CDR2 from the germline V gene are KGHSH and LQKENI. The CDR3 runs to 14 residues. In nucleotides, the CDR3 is TGTGCCAGCTCACAGACGCAGGGGCGAGACGAGCAGTACTTC. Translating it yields CASSQTQGRDEQYF.

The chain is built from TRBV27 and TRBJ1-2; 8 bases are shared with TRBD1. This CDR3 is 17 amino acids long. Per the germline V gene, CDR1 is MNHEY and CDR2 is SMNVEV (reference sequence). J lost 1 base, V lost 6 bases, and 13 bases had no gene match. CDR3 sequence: CASRRTGSRDHNYGYTF. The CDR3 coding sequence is TGTGCCAGCAGACGGACAGGGTCAAGAGATCATAACTATGGCTACACCTTC.

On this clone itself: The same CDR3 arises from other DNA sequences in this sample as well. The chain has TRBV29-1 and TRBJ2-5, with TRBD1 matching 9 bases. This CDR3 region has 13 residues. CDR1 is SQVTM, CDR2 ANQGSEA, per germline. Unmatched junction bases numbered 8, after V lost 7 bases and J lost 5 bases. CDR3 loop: CSAEDRGVETQYF. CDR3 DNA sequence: TGCAGCGCCGAAGACAGGGGGGTGGAGACCCAGTACTTC.

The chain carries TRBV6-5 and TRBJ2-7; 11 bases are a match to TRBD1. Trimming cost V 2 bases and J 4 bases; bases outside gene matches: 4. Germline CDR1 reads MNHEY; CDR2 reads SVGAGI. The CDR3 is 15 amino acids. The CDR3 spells CASSYGTGGRYEQYF. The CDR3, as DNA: TGTGCCAGCAGTTACGGGACAGGGGGAAGGTACGAGCAGTACTTC.

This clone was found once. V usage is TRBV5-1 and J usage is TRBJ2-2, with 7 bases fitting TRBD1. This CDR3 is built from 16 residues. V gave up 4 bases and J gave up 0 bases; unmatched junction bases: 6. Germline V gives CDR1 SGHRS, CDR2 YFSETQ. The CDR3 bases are TGCGCCAGCAGCCGACAGGGAAACGCGAACACCGGGGAGCTGTTTTTT. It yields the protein CASSRQGNANTGELFF.